This TCR beta chain emerged from a study of monozygotic twins with inflammatory bowel disease. The germline CDR1 and CDR2 sequences are SGHVS and FNYEAQ. The length of the CDR3 is 17 residues. For each CDR3 protein, TCRdb gives one entry from its re-call of the 5' RACE reads, without DNA. The sample totals 200,000 to 250,000 distinct CDR3 sequences. The clonotype originates from a human donor with ulcerative colitis or Crohn's disease, or a healthy co-twin of an affected twin (not recorded which). The chain recombines TRBV7-6 with TRBJ1-4; TCRdb's assignment of TRBD1 cannot be checked, as there is no DNA. What was sequenced was blood. CDR3 in amino acids: CASSLEVEGRGPEKLFF.